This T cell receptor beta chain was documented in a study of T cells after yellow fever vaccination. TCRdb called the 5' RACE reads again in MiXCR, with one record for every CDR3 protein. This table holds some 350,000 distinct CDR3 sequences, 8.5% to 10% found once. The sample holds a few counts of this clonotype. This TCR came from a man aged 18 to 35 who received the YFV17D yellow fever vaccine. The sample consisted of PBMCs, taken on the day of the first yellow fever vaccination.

The CDR3 DNA follows: TGTGCCACCTATACTAGCGGCGGCTACAATGAGCAGTTCTTC. It encodes CATYTSGGYNEQFF. The V call is TRBV24-1, the J call TRBJ2-1; 8 positions agree with TRBD2. V shed 9 bases and J 3 bases; nucleotides not matched to a gene: 6. This CDR3 has 14 residues. Looked up from germline, CDR1 is KGHDR and CDR2 is SFDVKD.